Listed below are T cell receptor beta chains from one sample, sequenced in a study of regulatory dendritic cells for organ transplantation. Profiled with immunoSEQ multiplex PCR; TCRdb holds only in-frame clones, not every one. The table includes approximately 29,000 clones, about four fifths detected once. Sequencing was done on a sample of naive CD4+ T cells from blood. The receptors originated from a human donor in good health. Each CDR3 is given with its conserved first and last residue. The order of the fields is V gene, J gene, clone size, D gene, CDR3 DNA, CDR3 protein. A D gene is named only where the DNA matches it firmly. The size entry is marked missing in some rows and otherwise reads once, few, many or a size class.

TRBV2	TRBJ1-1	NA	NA	TGTGCCAGCAGTGAATTAGGGGGAGGGCCCATTGAAGCTTTCTTT	CASSELGGGPIEAFF
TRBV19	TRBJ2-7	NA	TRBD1	TGTGCCAGTAGTGGGACAGGGACCTACGAGCAGTACTTC	CASSGTGTYEQYF
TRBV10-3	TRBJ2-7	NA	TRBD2	TGTGCCATCAGTGCGGGCAGCGGGGGACTCTACGAGCAGTACTTC	CAISAGSGGLYEQYF
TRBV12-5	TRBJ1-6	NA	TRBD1	TGTGCTAGTGGTTTGGACCGACCGGGACAGCCAAATTCACCCCTCCACTTT	CASGLDRPGQPNSPLHF
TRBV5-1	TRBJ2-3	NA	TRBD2	TGCGCCAGCAGCCCCGGGACTAGCGGGGCGGGAGATACGCAGTATTTT	CASSPGTSGAGDTQYF
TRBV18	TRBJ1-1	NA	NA	TGTGCCAGCCAGACGGGGGAGAACACTGAAGCTTTCTTT	CASQTGENTEAFF
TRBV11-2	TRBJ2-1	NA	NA	TGTGCCAGCAGGTACAGTTGGGACAATGAGCAGTTCTTC	CASRYSWDNEQFF
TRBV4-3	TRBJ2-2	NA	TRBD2	TGCGCCAGCAGCTTCCGGACCGGGGGGGTCAACGCCGGGGAGCTGTTTTTT	CASSFRTGGVNAGELFF
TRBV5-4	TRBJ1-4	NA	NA	TGTGCCAGCAGCTCATATGGGCGAGCTAATGAAAAACTGTTTTTT	CASSSYGRANEKLFF
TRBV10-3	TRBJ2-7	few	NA	TGTGCCATCGCCGTTCAGGCTTTCTACGAGCAGTACTTC	CAIAVQAFYEQYF
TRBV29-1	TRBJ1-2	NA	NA	TGCAGCAGTATGTCAGGGGACGGTTATGGCTACACCTTC	CSSMSGDGYGYTF
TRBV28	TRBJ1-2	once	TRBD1	TGTGCCAGCAGCAAACAGGGGATTAACTATGGCTACACCTTC	CASSKQGINYGYTF
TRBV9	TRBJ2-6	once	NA	TGTGCCAGCAGCTCAACTACAGGGATTTCCGGGGCCAACGTCCTGACTTTC	CASSSTTGISGANVLTF
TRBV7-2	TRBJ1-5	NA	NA	TGTGCCAGCAGCCGCGGAGTGGTAAATCAGCCCCAGCATTTT	CASSRGVVNQPQHF
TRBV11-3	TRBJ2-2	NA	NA	TGTGCCAGCAGCTTAGATCGAGAGTCCATGCGGAACACCGGGGAGCTGTTTTTT	CASSLDRESMRNTGELFF
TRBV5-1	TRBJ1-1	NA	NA	TGCGCCAGCAAAGGCCGAGTAGGCCCCGGGGCTGAAGCTTTCTTT	CASKGRVGPGAEAFF
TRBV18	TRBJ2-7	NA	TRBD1	TGTGCCAGCTCACCACTTACCGGACAGGGGGGGCACGAGCAGTACTTC	CASSPLTGQGGHEQYF
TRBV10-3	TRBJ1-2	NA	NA	TGTGCCATCAGTGAGTCGGGCCAGAGTAACTATGGCTACACCTTC	CAISESGQSNYGYTF
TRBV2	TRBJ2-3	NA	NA	TGTGCCAGCAGTGAAAATGGGCTAGCTGCCTCAGATACGCAGTATTTT	CASSENGLAASDTQYF